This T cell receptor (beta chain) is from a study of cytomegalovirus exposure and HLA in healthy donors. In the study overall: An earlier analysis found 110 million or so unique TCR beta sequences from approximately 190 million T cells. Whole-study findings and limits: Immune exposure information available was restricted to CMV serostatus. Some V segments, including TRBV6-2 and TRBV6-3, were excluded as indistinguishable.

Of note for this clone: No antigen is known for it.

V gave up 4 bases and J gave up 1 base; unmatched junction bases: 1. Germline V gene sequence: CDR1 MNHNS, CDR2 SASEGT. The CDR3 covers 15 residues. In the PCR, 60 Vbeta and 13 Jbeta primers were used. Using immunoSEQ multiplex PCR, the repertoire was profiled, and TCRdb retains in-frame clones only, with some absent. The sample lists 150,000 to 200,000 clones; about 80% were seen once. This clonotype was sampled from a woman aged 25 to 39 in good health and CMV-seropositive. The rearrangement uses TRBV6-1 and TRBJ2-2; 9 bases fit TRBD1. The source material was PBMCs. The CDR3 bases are TGTGCCAGCAGTGTGACAGGGGGGAACACCGGGGAGCTGTTTTTT. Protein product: CASSVTGGNTGELFF.